This T cell receptor (beta chain) appears in the sequencing data of a study of cytomegalovirus exposure and HLA in healthy donors. General study results and limits: Looking again later, the authors saw that most CMV-associated TCR beta chains seemed HLA-restricted. Later analysis associated a missense DCLRE1C variant with TCR beta V- and J-gene trimming. In a later analysis, productive TCRs from donors in an Asian-associated ancestry cluster reportedly carried fewer N-insertions than the cohort mean.

PCR amplification relied on 60 Vbeta primers (plus 13 Jbeta primers). Sequencing was performed with immunoSEQ multiplex PCR; in TCRdb, only in-frame clones are kept and a portion is missing. The sample records about 120,000 clones, under 90% being singletons. On this clone: Its antigen is undetermined. In the same sample, other DNA sequences code for this CDR3.

V was pared by 3 bases and J by 2 bases, with 14 bases between. Germline V gene sequence: CDR1 WNHNN, CDR2 SYGVQD (reference sequence). The CDR3 contains 15 residues. The TCR comes from a woman between 35 and 50 years old in good health and CMV-seronegative. V gene TRBV10-1 combines with J gene TRBJ2-7; D is perhaps TRBD2 (5 bases). Sequenced input: PBMCs. CDR3 sequence reads: CASSDKGEGPYEQYF. The CDR3 nucleotides are TGCGCCAGCAGTGATAAAGGAGAGGGCCCCTACGAGCAGTACTTC.